The 26 T cell receptor beta chains below come from one sample, sequenced in a study of T-cell reconstitution after alpha-beta-depleted transplantation in children. This sample's TCRbeta library carried unique molecular identifier barcodes. TCRdb independently ran MiXCR on the PCR reads; one entry per CDR3 protein. The data contain approximately 80,000 distinct CDR3 sequences, 12% to 15% of them singletons. The sample consisted of PBMCs, mostly from graft donor cells, taken 180 days after TCRalphabeta/CD19-depleted stem cell transplant. These receptor sequences come from a male patient aged 2-10 years who had a stem cell transplant for acute lymphoblastic leukemia, so the T cells may come from the graft donor.

V and J are TRBV7-2 and TRBJ1-2; D is undetermined. Germline-derived CDR1 and CDR2 are SGHTA and FQGNSA. CDR3 length equals 13 residues. V was shortened by 1 base and J by 8 bases, with 11 bases between the two germline ends. In DNA, the CDR3 is TGTGCCAGCAGCTTAGAAAGACTTCAAGGCTACACCTTC. It encodes CASSLERLQGYTF.

This clonotype turned up a few times. The gene calls are TRBV10-3 and TRBJ2-2, with TRBD2 identical over 9 bases. Per germline, CDR1 ENHRY and CDR2 SYGVKD. With 4 bases clipped from V and 3 bases from J, the junction kept 0 bases outside the gene matches. This CDR3 has 14 amino acids. The CDR3 DNA sequence: TGTGCCATCAGTGTAGCGGGGGACACCGGGGAGCTGTTTTTT. It codes for CAISVAGDTGELFF.

This clonotype was observed at least ten times. The chain couples TRBV27 to TRBJ2-7, with D perhaps matching TRBD1 (5 bases). The CDR3 covers 13 residues. Trimming stripped 4 bases from V and 5 bases from J, with 12 bases between. Germline V gene data show CDR1 as MNHEY and CDR2 as SMNVEV (reference sequence). CDR3 amino acids: CASSWIDSDEQYF. The CDR3 region has the DNA TGTGCCAGCAGTTGGATAGACAGTGACGAGCAGTACTTC.

The rearrangement links TRBV9 to TRBJ1-2; maybe TRBD1 (5 bases). In germline, CDR1 is SGDLS, CDR2 YYNGEE. The CDR3 is 15 residues long. Trimming took off 2 bases at V and 6 bases at J, with 17 bases between the two ends. This chain's CDR3 is CASSVITGVSHGYTF. The CDR3 DNA follows: TGTGCCAGCAGCGTCATAACAGGAGTTTCCCATGGCTACACCTTC.

This clonotype has at least ten counts. The V and J genes are TRBV9 and TRBJ1-1; 9 bases are shared with TRBD1. This CDR3 has 15 residues. CDR1 and CDR2 from the germline V gene are SGDLS and YYNGEE. Germline trimming cut 4 bases from V and 0 bases from J; bases unmatched to any gene: 4. The CDR3, as DNA: TGTGCCAGCAGCTTTGGGACAGGGATGAACACTGAAGCTTTCTTT. Residues: CASSFGTGMNTEAFF. The complete variable domain, with remaining parts taken from reference TRBV9 and TRBJ1-1, reads DSGVTQTPKHLITATGQRVTLRCSPRSGDLSVYWYQQSLDQGLQFLIQYYNGEERAKGNILERFSAQQFPDLHSELNLSSLELGDSALYFCASSFGTGMNTEAFFGQGTRLTVV.

The sample holds a few counts of this clonotype. The gene calls are TRBV7-8 and TRBJ2-5; D gene unclear. The CDR3 length is 14 residues. Germline V CDR1 and CDR2: SGHVS, FQNEAQ. Trimming took 1 base from V and 2 from J, leaving 8 bases between them. Here the CDR3 DNA reads TGTGCCAGCAGCTTAGTTCCCAGACAAGAGACCCAGTACTTC. Translating gives CASSLVPRQETQYF.

This clonotype was recorded a few times. This chain uses TRBV7-2 with TRBJ1-4; D is possibly TRBD1 (5 bases). The CDR3 contains 15 residues. V was pared by 4 bases and J by 4 bases, with 13 bases between. Germline V gene data show CDR1 as SGHTA and CDR2 as FQGNSA. This chain's CDR3 is CASSSRQGVNEKLFF. The CDR3 DNA reads TGTGCCAGCAGCTCCCGACAAGGGGTTAATGAAAAACTGTTTTTT.

The CDR3 reads CRPVAFSYEQYF. CDR3 nucleotide sequence: TGCAGGCCAGTGGCGTTCTCCTACGAGCAGTACTTC. This chain joins TRBV20-1 and TRBJ2-7; D ambiguous. Germline values: CDR1 DFQATT, CDR2 SNEGSKA (reference sequence). CDR3 length: 12 residues.

Written as DNA, the CDR3 is TGTGCCAGCAGTTTGATCTCGGGTGTGAATTCACCCCTCCACTTT. Protein product: CASSLISGVNSPLHF. The chain combines TRBV28 with TRBJ1-6, with D uncertain. Trimming took off 3 bases at V and 7 bases at J, with 13 bases between the two ends. Germline V lookup: CDR1 MDHEN, CDR2 SYDVKM. The CDR3 is 15 residues long.

The chain carries TRBV29-1 and TRBJ2-7; D unclear. The CDR3 sequence is 12 residues long. V was shortened by 4 bases and J by 2 bases, with 9 bases between the two germline ends. Germline V lookup: CDR1 SQVTM, CDR2 ANQGSEA. The CDR3 sequence: CSVADTAYEQYF. The CDR3 nucleotides read TGCAGCGTTGCTGACACCGCCTACGAGCAGTACTTC.

The rearrangement links TRBV7-9 to TRBJ2-3; D may be TRBD2 (6 bases). Trimming cost V 0 bases and J 6 bases, with 13 bases left between them. Per the germline V gene, CDR1 is SEHNR and CDR2 is FQNEAQ (reference sequence). CDR3 length: 15 amino acids. The CDR3, as DNA: TGTGCCAGCAGCTTAGCGGCGGGACCTCCGGATACGCAGTATTTT. Its protein is CASSLAAGPPDTQYF.

This chain uses TRBV18 with TRBJ1-2, with D perhaps TRBD1 (6 bases). V was pared by 2 bases and J by 4 bases, with 11 bases between. The CDR3 loop spans 14 amino acids. Germline-derived CDR1 and CDR2 are KGHSH and LQKENI. DNA of the CDR3: TGTGCCAGCTCACCAGCCGGAGGGGGCTATGGCTACACCTTC. As protein: CASSPAGGGYGYTF.

The chain couples TRBV9 to TRBJ2-7, with D possibly being TRBD2 (5 bases). CDR3 length: 14 amino acids. V lost 5 bases to trimming and J lost 1 base, with 13 bases between them. The germline V gene encodes CDR1 SGDLS and CDR2 YYNGEE. CDR3 region: CASSPPSGSYEQYF. Written as DNA, the CDR3 is TGTGCCAGCAGTCCTCCATCGGGGTCCTACGAGCAGTACTTC.

The CDR3 nucleotides read TGTGCCAGCAGCTTAGCCAGCGGGAGGGCGTACGGGGAGCTGTTTTTT. As protein: CASSLASGRAYGELFF. The V and J genes are TRBV7-3 and TRBJ2-2; 10 bases match TRBD2. Losses at the gene ends were 2 bases for V and 7 bases for J; bases not matched to a gene: 7. Germline V lookup: CDR1 SGHTA, CDR2 FQGTGA. CDR3 length: 16 amino acids.

This clonotype showed up just a few times. V is TRBV12-3 or TRBV12-4 and J is TRBJ2-2, with TRBD2 identical over 9 bases. The CDR3 sequence is 17 residues long. Unmatched junction bases numbered 10, after V lost 8 bases and J lost 0 bases. The DNA of the CDR3 is TGTGCCAGCGCCGACTCCTGGACTAGCGCGAACACCGGGGAGCTGTTTTTT. Its protein is CASADSWTSANTGELFF.

CDR3 amino acids: CASWSGFTDTQYF. The CDR3 DNA follows: TGTGCCAGCTGGAGCGGTTTCACAGATACGCAGTATTTT. This rearrangement joins TRBV27 to TRBJ2-3, with a tentative D call TRBD2 (5 bases). V was pared by 8 bases and J by 2 bases, with 11 bases between. Germline loops: CDR1 MNHEY, CDR2 SMNVEV (reference sequence). CDR3 length: 13 amino acids.

Here the CDR3 DNA reads TGTGCCAGCAGATCCTACTGGGACATAGGAGGCACCGGGGAGCTGTTTTTT. This sequence encodes CASRSYWDIGGTGELFF. This chain connects TRBV12-3 or TRBV12-4 to TRBJ2-2; TRBD1 is a possible D gene (6 bases). V dropped 6 bases and J dropped 4 bases, with 21 bases sitting between them. This CDR3 has 17 amino acids.

This rearrangement joins TRBV25-1 to TRBJ2-7, with 7 bases identical to TRBD1. There are 13 residues in the CDR3. Germline-derived CDR1 and CDR2 are MGHDK and SYGVNS. The V gene end was trimmed by 8 bases and the J gene end by 3 bases; junction bases not matched to a gene: 7. As DNA, the CDR3 is TGTGCCAGCTCTAGACAGGGCCGCTACGAGCAGTACTTC. Protein product: CASSRQGRYEQYF.

This clonotype was detected a few times. V gene TRBV5-5 combines with J gene TRBJ1-5, with D possibly TRBD1 on 6 matching bases. CDR3 length: 16 amino acids. Per germline, CDR1 SGHKS and CDR2 YYEKEE (reference sequence). Between the trimmed V and J ends, which lost 4 bases and 0 bases, there was a span of 14 bases. The CDR3 sequence: CASSPARGDSNQPQHF. CDR3 in DNA: TGTGCCAGCAGCCCCGCGAGGGGGGATAGCAATCAGCCCCAGCATTTT. The variable domain in full, with the rest retrieved from reference TRBV5-5 and TRBJ1-5, is DAGVTQSPTHLIKTRGQQVTLRCSPISGHKSVSWYQQVLGQGPQFIFQYYEKEERGRGNFPDRFSARQFPNYSSELNVNALLLGDSALYLCASSPARGDSNQPQHFGDGTRLSIL.

This clonotype was seen only a few times. The chain combines TRBV5-1 with TRBJ2-5, with 8 bases fitting TRBD1. The trim removed 4 bases at V and 2 bases at J, leaving 7 bases unmatched. Germline CDR1 SGHRS, CDR2 YFSETQ. The CDR3 is 15 amino acids. CDR3 nucleotide sequence: TGCGCCAGCAGCGCTCGACAGGGGATTCAAGAGACCCAGTACTTC. As protein: CASSARQGIQETQYF.

The chain joins TRBV5-1 to TRBJ2-3; the D is unclear. Germline CDR1 SGHRS, CDR2 YFSETQ. This CDR3 comprises 15 residues. Trimming shortened V by 7 bases and J by 2 bases, and 17 bases separated the two germline ends. In nucleotides, the CDR3 is TGCGCCAGCCGCTCTGGGTTACTCATCACAGATACGCAGTATTTT. Encoded protein: CASRSGLLITDTQYF.

This clonotype was seen only a few times. The chain employs TRBV7-2 and TRBJ2-1; a possible D gene is TRBD1 (6 bases). V lost 5 bases to trimming and J lost 8 bases, with 10 bases between them. This CDR3 spans 12 amino acids. Germline values: CDR1 SGHTA, CDR2 FQGNSA. The CDR3 is CASSVRGYEQFF. Written as DNA, the CDR3 is TGTGCCAGCAGCGTCAGGGGATATGAGCAGTTCTTC.

This clonotype came up a few times. This chain links TRBV4-1 with TRBJ2-7; a possible D gene is TRBD2 (5 bases). The V and J ends lost 2 bases and 6 bases respectively, with 17 bases between them. Germline V CDR1 and CDR2: MGHRA, YSYEKL. The CDR3 length is 15 residues. CDR3 sequence reads: CASSQSLTGRGEQYF. CDR3 nucleotide sequence: TGCGCCAGCAGCCAAAGCCTAACGGGAAGAGGCGAGCAGTACTTC.

This clonotype was seen more than once but under ten times. The rearrangement links TRBV7-8 to TRBJ2-7; possible D gene TRBD2, 5 bases. The V end lost 2 bases, the J end lost 7 bases, and 18 bases lay between the germline ends. The length of the CDR3 is 15 residues. Germline lookup yields CDR1 SGHVS and CDR2 FQNEAQ. The CDR3 here is CASSLLRKGSGEQYF. The CDR3 DNA reads TGTGCCAGCAGCTTACTCCGAAAGGGCTCGGGGGAGCAGTACTTC.

This rearrangement joins TRBV7-2 to TRBJ2-2; D gene unclear. Between the trimmed V and J ends, which lost 1 base and 7 bases, there was a span of 10 bases. Germline loops: CDR1 SGHTA, CDR2 FQGNSA. This CDR3 is 14 amino acids long. CDR3: CASSLESFLGELFF. CDR3 DNA: TGTGCCAGCAGCTTAGAATCATTTCTCGGGGAGCTGTTTTTT.

This clonotype showed up just a few times. The chain links TRBV7-2 to TRBJ2-5; D could derive from TRBD1 or TRBD2 (5 bases each). CDR1 is SGHTA, CDR2 FQGNSA, per germline. The V gene lost 7 bases and the J gene lost 4 bases, with 19 bases spanning the gap. CDR3 length: 15 residues. CDR3 region: CASTSHGAVGETQYF. DNA of the CDR3: TGTGCCAGCACCTCCCACGGGGCGGTAGGAGAGACCCAGTACTTC. Full variable domain (remainder filled in from reference TRBV7-2 and TRBJ2-5): GAGVSQSPSNKVTEKGKDVELRCDPISGHTALYWYRQSLGQGLEFLIYFQGNSAPDKSGLPSDRFSAERTGGSVSTLTIQRTQQEDSAVYLCASTSHGAVGETQYFGPGTRLLVL.